This entry features one T cell receptor (beta chain) sequence. Germline V gene data show CDR1 as MNHEY and CDR2 as SMNVEV (reference sequence). The CDR3 is 14 residues long. V shed 4 bases, J shed 3 bases, and the junction held 5 bases outside the gene matches. Generated by immunoSEQ multiplex PCR, the TCRdb table keeps only in-frame clones and is missing some. The sample lists 88,000 or so clones; roughly nine tenths were seen once. This sample stems from a study of blood T cell repertoires in COVID-19. Study overall: Samples representing acute and convalescent COVID-19 were sourced from the United States, Italy and Spain. T cells, B-cell-depleted T cells, or PBMCs provided the cDNA or gDNA that served as material.

The chain employs TRBV27 and TRBJ1-2, with TRBD1 matching over 7 bases. Sequenced material: peripheral blood. The source is a man aged 50 to 60 with acute or convalescent COVID-19. The CDR3 sequence: CASSSSGTDYGYTF. CDR3 DNA sequence: TGTGCCAGCAGTTCCTCCGGGACAGACTATGGCTACACCTTC.